Below, one T cell receptor beta chain is given with its context. Antigen unknown. V was trimmed by 8 bases and J by 6 bases, leaving 16 bases between them. The CDR3 spans 13 residues. Germline V gene data show CDR1 as MDHEN and CDR2 as SYDVKM. These data come from a study of a mutant IDH1 vaccine in newly diagnosed glioma. Study as a whole: Vaccination followed radiotherapy alone by 4-6 weeks, or accompanied temozolomide cycles. Patients were pretreated with radiotherapy, temozolomide, or both, mostly both. Treated individuals were about 60% male and roughly 40% female, averaging 40.4 years of age.

Study outcomes and limitations: Vaccination elicited immune responses in 93.3% of patients.

Documented time point: week 5, during vaccination. Every vaccination contained 300 ug of the mutant IDH1 20-mer peptide and was paired with topical imiquimod. Measured with immunoSEQ multiplex PCR; TCRdb has only the in-frame clones, and not every one. The data contain almost 30,000 clones, approximately 90% of them singletons. The sequenced sample was peripheral blood mononuclear cells (PBMCs), obtained from a glioma patient whose treatment included an IDH1 peptide vaccine. The chain employs TRBV28 and TRBJ1-1; TRBD1 is a possible D gene (5 bases). The receptor was isolated from a woman aged 40 to 50 with glioma. Some clones in this sample may be carry-over from other donors' samples. This CDR3 is CASRYRIFAEAFF. The DNA for the CDR3 is TGTGCCAGCCGGTACAGGATATTCGCTGAAGCTTTCTTT. The full variable domain, completed using reference TRBV28 and TRBJ1-1, is DVKVTQSSRYLVKRTGEKVFLECVQDMDHENMFWYRQDPGLGLRLIYFSYDVKMKEKGDIPEGYSVSREKKERFSLILESASTNQTSMYLCASRYRIFAEAFFGQGTRLTVV.